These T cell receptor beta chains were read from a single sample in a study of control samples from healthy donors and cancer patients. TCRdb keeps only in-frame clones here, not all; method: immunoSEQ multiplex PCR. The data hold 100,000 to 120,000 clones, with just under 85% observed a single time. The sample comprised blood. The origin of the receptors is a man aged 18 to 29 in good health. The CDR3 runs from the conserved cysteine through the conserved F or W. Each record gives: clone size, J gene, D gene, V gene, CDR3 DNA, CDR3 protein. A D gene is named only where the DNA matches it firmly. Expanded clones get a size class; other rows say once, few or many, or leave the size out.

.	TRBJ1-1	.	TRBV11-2	TGTGCCAGCAGCTTAAAAGGAGGCACTGAAGCTTTCTTT	CASSLKGGTEAFF
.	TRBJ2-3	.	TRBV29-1	TGCAGCGTTTCTTCCGGGGGATTAACAGGCACAGATACGCAGTATTTT	CSVSSGGLTGTDTQYF
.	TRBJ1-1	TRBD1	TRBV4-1	TGCGCCAGCAGTCGGGACAGCCTGAACACTGAAGCTTTCTTT	CASSRDSLNTEAFF
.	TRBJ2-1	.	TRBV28	TGTGCCAGCAGTTTATACGGGAACCCCAATGAGCAGTTCTTC	CASSLYGNPNEQFF
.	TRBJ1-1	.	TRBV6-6	TGTGCCAGCAGTTACCCGGCCGGACTGGGGAACACTGAAGCTTTCTTT	CASSYPAGLGNTEAFF
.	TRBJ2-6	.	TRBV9	TGTGCCAGCAGAGGCTTCGGGGCCAACGTCCTGACTTTC	CASRGFGANVLTF
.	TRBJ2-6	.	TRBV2	TGTGCCACCATAAGTCCTTTCTCTGGGGCCAACGTCCTGACTTTC	CATISPFSGANVLTF
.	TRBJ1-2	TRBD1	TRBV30	TGTGCCTGGAGTCAGTTTAGGACAGGGACTAACTATGGCTACACCTTC	CAWSQFRTGTNYGYTF
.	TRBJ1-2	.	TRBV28	TGTGCCAGCGTCCCTAACTATGGCTACACCTTC	CASVPNYGYTF
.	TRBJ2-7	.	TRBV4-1	TGCGCCAGCAGCCAAGCCCGATTGGACGGTCCCTACGAGCAGTACTTC	CASSQARLDGPYEQYF
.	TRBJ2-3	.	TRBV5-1	TGCGCCAGCAGCTTGGCCGGGGTGGGTACGCAGTATTTT	CASSLAGVGTQYF
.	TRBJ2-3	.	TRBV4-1	TGCGCCAGCAGCCAAAGCGGCACGCAGTATTTT	CASSQSGTQYF
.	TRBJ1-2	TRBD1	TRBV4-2	TGTGCCAGCAGCCAGGATAGACAGGGGCAAGCCTATGGCTACACCTTC	CASSQDRQGQAYGYTF
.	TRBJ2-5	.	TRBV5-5	TGTGCCAGCAGCTTGGGCAGGCAAGAGACCCAGTACTTC	CASSLGRQETQYF
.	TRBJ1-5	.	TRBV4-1	TGCGCCAGCAGCCAAGATAAATCTCAACCCCAGCATTTT	CASSQDKSQPQHF
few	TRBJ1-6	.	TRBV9	TGTGCCAGCAGCGGGCTGGACGGCAAAGATTCACCCCTCCACTTT	CASSGLDGKDSPLHF
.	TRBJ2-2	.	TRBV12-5	TGTGCTAGTGGTTTTAGTTCCTCGGGACAGAACACCGGGGAGCTGTTTTTT	CASGFSSSGQNTGELFF
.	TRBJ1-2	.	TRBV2	TGTGCCAGCAGTGAATGGCAGGGAGGTGATGGCTACACCTTC	CASSEWQGGDGYTF
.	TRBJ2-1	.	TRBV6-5	TGTGCCAGCAGGGCGAGATATGTCAATGAGCAGTTCTTC	CASRARYVNEQFF
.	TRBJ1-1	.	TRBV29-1	TGCAGCGTTGCTAAGAACACTGAAGCTTTCTTT	CSVAKNTEAFF
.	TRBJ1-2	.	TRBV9	TGTGCCAGCAGCACACAAGGCCCCATCCCGAACTATGGCTACACCTTC	CASSTQGPIPNYGYTF
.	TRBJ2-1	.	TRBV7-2	TGTGCCAGCAGCCCCGCGTGGGGAAATGAGCAGTTCTTC	CASSPAWGNEQFF
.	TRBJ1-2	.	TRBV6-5	TGTGCCAGCAGCCCCGGACAGCTTTTATATGGCTACACCTTC	CASSPGQLLYGYTF
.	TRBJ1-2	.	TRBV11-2	TGTGCCAGCAGCCTCCCTTCCGGGCAGTTCTATGGCTACACCTTC	CASSLPSGQFYGYTF
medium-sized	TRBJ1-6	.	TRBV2	TGTGCCAGCAGTGAAGCGGGAACGGACTCCTATAATTCACCCCTCCACTTT	CASSEAGTDSYNSPLHF
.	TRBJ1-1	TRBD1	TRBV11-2	TGTGCCAGCAGCCCTAGAGCCCCTCGACAGGGTCGGAACACTGAAGCTTTCTTT	CASSPRAPRQGRNTEAFF
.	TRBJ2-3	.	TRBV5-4	TGTGCCAGCAGCTTGGTGGGTGGCGGGGCGACAGATACGCAGTATTTT	CASSLVGGGATDTQYF
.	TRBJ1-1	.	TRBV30	TGTGCCTGGGACAGGAACACTGAAGCTTTCTTT	CAWDRNTEAFF
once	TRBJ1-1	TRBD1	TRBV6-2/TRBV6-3	TGTGCCAGCAGTTACTGGGGACAGGGAAGTAATACTGAAGCTTTCTTT	CASSYWGQGSNTEAFF
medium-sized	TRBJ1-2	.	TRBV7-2	TGTGCCAGCAGCCTGGACGACTATGGCTACACCTTC	CASSLDDYGYTF
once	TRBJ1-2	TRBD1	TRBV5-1	TGCGCCAGCAGCTTGGAAGGACCTGAGACAGGGAACTATGGCTACACCTTC	CASSLEGPETGNYGYTF
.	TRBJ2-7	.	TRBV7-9	TGTGCCAGCAGCTCCCCTGGGACGTCAGGGCAGTACTTC	CASSSPGTSGQYF
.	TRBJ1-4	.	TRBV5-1	TGCGCCAGCAGCTTGGTTCCAGGCCTAAATGAAAAACTGTTTTTT	CASSLVPGLNEKLFF
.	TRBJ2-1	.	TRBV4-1	TGCGCCAGCAGCCAAGCTTGGTCCACCTACAATGAGCAGTTCTTC	CASSQAWSTYNEQFF
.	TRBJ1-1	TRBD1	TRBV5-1	TGCGCCAGCTCTACGTTGGGACAGGGGTACCGGGACACTGAAGCTTTCTTT	CASSTLGQGYRDTEAFF
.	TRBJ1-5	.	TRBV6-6	TGTGCCAGCAGTTACTTGGGGACATCAGGCAATCAGCCCCAGCATTTT	CASSYLGTSGNQPQHF
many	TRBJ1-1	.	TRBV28	TGTGCCAGCAGCCGCCCATATTGGAACACTGAAGCTTTCTTT	CASSRPYWNTEAFF
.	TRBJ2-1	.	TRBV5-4	TGTGCCAGCAGCTTGAGGACAGTCCCTGGAGGTGAGCAGTTCTTC	CASSLRTVPGGEQFF
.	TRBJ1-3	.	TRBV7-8	TGTGCCAGCAGCTTAGTCCGGAACACCATATATTTT	CASSLVRNTIYF
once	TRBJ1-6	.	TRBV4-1	TGCGCCAGCAGCCAACCTATAGGAGGAGACTATAATTCACCCCTCCACTTT	CASSQPIGGDYNSPLHF
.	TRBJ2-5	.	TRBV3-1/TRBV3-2	TGTGCCAGCAGCCTCGAGGGCCTCTCCGTTGTCGGGGTCGGGACCCAGTACTTC	CASSLEGLSVVGVGTQYF
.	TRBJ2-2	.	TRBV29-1	TGCAGCGCAATGAACACCGGGGAGCTGTTTTTT	CSAMNTGELFF
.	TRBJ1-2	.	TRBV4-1	TGCGCCAGCAGCCAAGTCTCGGCAGGCTATGGCTACACCTTC	CASSQVSAGYGYTF
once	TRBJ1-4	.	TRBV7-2	TGTGCCAGCAGCTCTGCATCGACACTCCCGGGTGAAAAACTGTTTTTT	CASSSASTLPGEKLFF
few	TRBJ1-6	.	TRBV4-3	TGCGCCAGCAGCCAAGGACAAGAAAATTCACCCCTCCACTTT	CASSQGQENSPLHF
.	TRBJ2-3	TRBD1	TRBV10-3	TGTGCCATCAGGAGGGACAGGGCAAGCACAGATACGCAGTATTTT	CAIRRDRASTDTQYF
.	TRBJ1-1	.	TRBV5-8	TGTGCCAGCAGCCTGAACACTGAAGCTTTCTTT	CASSLNTEAFF
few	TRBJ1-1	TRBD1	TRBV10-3	TGTGCCATCAGGGACGACAGGGGCCTGCTCTCCACTGAAGCTTTCTTT	CAIRDDRGLLSTEAFF
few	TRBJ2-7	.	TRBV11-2	TGTGCCAGCACCGCAAGCTACGAGCAGTACTTC	CASTASYEQYF
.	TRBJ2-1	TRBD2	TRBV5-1	TGCGCCAGCAGCTTGGGGTCCCTAGCGGGGGGGCAAAATGAGCAGTTCTTC	CASSLGSLAGGQNEQFF
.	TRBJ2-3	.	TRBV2	TGTGCCAGCTTTCTCTTAGGGGGGGTCAGCACAGATACGCAGTATTTT	CASFLLGGVSTDTQYF